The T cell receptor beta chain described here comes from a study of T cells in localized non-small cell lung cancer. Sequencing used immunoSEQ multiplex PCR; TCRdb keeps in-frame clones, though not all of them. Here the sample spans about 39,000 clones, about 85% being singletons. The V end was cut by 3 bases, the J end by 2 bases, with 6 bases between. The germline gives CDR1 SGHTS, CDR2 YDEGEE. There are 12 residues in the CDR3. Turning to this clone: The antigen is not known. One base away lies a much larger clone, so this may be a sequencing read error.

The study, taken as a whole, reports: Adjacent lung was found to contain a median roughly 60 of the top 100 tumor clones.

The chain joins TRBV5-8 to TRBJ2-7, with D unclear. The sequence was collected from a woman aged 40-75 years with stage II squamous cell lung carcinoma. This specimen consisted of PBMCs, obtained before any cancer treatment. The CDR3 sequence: CASSSDAYEQYF. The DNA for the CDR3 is TGTGCCAGCAGCTCGGACGCCTACGAGCAGTACTTC.